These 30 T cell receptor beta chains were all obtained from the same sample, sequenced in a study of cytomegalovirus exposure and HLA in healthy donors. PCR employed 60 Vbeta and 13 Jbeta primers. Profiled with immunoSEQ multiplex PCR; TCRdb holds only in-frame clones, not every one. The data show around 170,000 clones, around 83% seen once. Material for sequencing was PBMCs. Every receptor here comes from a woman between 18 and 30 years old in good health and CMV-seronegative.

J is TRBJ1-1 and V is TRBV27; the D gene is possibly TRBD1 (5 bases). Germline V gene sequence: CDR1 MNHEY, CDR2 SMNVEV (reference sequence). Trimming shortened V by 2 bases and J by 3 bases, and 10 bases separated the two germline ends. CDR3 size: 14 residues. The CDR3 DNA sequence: TGTGCCAGCAGTTTAGGAGGGGCTTACACTGAAGCTTTCTTT. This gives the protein CASSLGGAYTEAFF.

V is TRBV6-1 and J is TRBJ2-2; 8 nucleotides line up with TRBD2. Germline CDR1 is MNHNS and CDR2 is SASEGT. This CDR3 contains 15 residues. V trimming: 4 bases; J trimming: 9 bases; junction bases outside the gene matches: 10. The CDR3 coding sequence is TGTGCCAGCAGTGGGGTGGCGGGGGGACCCCGGGAGCTGTTTTTT. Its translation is CASSGVAGGPRELFF.

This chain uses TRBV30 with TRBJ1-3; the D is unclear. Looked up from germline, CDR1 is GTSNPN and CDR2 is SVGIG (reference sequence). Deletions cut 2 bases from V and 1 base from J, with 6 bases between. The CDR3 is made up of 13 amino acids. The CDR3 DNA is TGTGCCTGGAGTTTCGGTTCTGGAAACACCATATATTTT. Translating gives CAWSFGSGNTIYF.

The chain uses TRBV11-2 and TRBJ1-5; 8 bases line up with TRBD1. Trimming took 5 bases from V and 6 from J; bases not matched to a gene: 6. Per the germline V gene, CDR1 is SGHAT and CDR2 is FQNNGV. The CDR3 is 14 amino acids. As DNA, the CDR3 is TGTGCCAGCAGCCCCGGACAGGGTGCTCAGCCCCAGCATTTT. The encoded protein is CASSPGQGAQPQHF.

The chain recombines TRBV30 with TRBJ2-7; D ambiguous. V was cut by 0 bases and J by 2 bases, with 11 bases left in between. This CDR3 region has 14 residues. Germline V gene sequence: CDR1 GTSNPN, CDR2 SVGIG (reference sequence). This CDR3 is CAWSVDDTTYEQYF. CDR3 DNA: TGTGCCTGGAGTGTAGACGATACTACCTACGAGCAGTACTTC. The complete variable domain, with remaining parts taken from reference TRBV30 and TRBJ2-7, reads SQTIHQWPATLVQPVGSPLSLECTVEGTSNPNLYWYRQAAGRGLQLLFYSVGIGQISSEVPQNLSASRPQDRQFILSSKKLLLSDSGFYLCAWSVDDTTYEQYFGPGTRLTVT.

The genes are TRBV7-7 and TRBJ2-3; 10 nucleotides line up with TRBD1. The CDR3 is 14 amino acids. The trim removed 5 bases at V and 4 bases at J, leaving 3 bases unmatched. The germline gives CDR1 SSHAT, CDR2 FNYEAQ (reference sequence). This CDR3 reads CASSVTGGADTQYF. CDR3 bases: TGTGCCAGCAGCGTGACAGGGGGCGCAGATACGCAGTATTTT.

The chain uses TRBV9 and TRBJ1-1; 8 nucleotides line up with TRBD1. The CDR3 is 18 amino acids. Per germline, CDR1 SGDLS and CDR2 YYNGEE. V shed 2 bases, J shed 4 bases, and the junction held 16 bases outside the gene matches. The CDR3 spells CASSVLTGDRGPATEAFF. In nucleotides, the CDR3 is TGTGCCAGCAGCGTTCTGACAGGGGATAGAGGGCCTGCCACTGAAGCTTTCTTT.

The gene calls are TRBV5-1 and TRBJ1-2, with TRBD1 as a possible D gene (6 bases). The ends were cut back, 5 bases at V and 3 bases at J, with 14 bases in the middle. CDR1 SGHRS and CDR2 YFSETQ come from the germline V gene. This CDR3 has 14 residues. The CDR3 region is CASSVRQADYGYTF. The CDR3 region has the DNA TGCGCCAGCAGTGTGAGACAGGCAGACTATGGCTACACCTTC.

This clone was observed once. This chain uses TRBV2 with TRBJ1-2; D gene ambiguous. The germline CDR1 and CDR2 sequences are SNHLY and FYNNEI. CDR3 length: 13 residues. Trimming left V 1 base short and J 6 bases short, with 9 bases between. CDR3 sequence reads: CASSEGREHGYTF. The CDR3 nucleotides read TGTGCCAGCAGTGAAGGCCGGGAACATGGCTACACCTTC.

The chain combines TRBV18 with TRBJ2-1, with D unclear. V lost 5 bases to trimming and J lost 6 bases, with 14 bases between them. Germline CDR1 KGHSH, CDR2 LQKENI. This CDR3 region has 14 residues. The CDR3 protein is CASSSGELVNEQFF. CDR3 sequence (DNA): TGTGCCAGCTCATCTGGAGAGTTAGTCAATGAGCAGTTCTTC.

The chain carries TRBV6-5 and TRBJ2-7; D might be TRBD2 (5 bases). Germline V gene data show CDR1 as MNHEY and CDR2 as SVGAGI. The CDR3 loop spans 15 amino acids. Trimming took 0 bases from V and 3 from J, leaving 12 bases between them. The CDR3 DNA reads TGTGCCAGCAGTTACTCTTATGCGGAGGACTACGAGCAGTACTTC. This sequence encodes CASSYSYAEDYEQYF.

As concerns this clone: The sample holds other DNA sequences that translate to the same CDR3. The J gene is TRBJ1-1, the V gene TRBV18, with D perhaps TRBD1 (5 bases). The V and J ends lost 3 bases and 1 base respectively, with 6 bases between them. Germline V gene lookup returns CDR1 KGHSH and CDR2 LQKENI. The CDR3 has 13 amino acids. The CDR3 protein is CASSPGQNTEAFF. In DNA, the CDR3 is TGTGCCAGCTCACCTGGACAGAACACTGAAGCTTTCTTT.

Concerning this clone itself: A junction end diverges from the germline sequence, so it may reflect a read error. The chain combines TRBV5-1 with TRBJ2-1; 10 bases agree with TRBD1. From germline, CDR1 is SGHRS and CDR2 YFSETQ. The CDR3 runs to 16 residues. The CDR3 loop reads CASSGGQGGSYNEQFF. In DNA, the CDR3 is TGCGCTAGCAGCGGCGGACAGGGGGGTTCCTACAATGAGCAGTTCTTC. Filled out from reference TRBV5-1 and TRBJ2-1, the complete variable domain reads KAGVTQTPRYLIKTRGQQVTLSCSPISGHRSVSWYQQTPGQGLQFLFEYFSETQRNKGNFPGRFSGRQFSNSRSEMNVSTLELGDSALYLCASSGGQGGSYNEQFFGPGTRLTVL.

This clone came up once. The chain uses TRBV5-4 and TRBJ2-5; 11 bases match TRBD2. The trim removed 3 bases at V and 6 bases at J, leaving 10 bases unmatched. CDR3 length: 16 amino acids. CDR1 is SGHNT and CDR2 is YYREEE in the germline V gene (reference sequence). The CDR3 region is CASSSYLAGGPKTQYF. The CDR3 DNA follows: TGTGCCAGCAGCTCGTACTTAGCGGGAGGGCCCAAGACCCAGTACTTC.

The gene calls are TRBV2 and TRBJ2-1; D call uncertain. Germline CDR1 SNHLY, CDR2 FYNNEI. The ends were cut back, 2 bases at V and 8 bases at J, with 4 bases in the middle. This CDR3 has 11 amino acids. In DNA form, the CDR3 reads TGTGCCAGCAGTGAAACGGATGAGCAGTTCTTC. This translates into CASSETDEQFF.

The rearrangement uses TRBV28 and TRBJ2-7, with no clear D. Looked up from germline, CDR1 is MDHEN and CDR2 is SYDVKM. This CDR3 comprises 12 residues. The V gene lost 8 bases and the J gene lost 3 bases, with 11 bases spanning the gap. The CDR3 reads CASQMAYYEQYF. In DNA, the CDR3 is TGTGCCAGCCAAATGGCTTACTACGAGCAGTACTTC.

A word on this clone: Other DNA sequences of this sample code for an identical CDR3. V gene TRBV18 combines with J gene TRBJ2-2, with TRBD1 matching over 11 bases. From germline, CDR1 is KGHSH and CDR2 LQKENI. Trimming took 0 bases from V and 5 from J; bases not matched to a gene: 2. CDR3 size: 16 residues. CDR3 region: CASSPPGTGGTGELFF. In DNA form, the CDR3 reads TGTGCCAGCTCACCACCCGGGACAGGGGGGACCGGGGAGCTGTTTTTT.

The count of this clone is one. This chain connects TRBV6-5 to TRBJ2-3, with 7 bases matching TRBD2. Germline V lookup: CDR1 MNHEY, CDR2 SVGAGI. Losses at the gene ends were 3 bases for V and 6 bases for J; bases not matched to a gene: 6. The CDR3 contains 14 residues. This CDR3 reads CASSYLAEADTQYF. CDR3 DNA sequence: TGTGCCAGCAGTTATCTAGCGGAGGCTGATACGCAGTATTTT.

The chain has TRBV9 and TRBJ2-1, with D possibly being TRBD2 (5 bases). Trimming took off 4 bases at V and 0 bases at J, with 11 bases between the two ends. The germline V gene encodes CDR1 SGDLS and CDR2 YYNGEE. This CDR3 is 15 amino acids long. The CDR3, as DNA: TGTGCCAGCAGCCACGAGGGCGACTCCTACAATGAGCAGTTCTTC. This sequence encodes CASSHEGDSYNEQFF.

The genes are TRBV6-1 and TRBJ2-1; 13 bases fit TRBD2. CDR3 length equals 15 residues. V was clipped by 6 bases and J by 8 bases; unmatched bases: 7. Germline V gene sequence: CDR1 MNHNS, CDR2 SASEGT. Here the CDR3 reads CASRTGTSGDYEQFF. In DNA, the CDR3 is TGTGCCAGCAGGACCGGGACTAGCGGGGACTATGAGCAGTTCTTC.

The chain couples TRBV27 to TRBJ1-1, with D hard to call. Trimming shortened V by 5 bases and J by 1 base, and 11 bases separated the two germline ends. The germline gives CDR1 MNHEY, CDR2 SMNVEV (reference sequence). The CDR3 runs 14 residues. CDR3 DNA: TGTGCCAGCAGTGCTTATGGAGGGAACACTGAAGCTTTCTTT. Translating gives CASSAYGGNTEAFF.

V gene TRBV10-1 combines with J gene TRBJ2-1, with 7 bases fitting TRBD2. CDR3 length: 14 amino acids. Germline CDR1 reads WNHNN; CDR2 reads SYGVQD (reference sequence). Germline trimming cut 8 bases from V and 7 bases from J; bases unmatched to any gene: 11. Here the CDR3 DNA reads TGCGCCAGCGGCCTTTTGCGGGAGTCTAATGAGCAGTTCTTC. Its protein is CASGLLRESNEQFF.

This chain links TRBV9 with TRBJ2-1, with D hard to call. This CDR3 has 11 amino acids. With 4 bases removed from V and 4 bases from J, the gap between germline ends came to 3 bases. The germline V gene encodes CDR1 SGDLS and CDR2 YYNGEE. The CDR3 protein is CASSIYNEQFF. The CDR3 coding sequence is TGTGCCAGCAGCATATACAATGAGCAGTTCTTC.

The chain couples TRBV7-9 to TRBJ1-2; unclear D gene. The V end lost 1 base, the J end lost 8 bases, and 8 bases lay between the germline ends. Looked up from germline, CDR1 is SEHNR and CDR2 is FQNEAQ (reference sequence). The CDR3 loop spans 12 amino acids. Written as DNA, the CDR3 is TGTGCCAGCAGCTTAGGTCAGTGGGGCTACACCTTC. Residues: CASSLGQWGYTF. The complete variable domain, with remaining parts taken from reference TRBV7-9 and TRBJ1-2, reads DTGVSQNPRHKITKRGQNVTFRCDPISEHNRLYWYRQTLGQGPEFLTYFQNEAQLEKSRLLSDRFSAERPKGSFSTLEIQRTEQGDSAMYLCASSLGQWGYTFGSGTRLTVV.

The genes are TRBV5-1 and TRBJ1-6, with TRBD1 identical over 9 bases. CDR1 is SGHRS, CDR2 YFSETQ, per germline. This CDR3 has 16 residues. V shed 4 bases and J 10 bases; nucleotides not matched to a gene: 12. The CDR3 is CASSRPGQGGNSPLHF. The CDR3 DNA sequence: TGCGCCAGCAGCCGGCCGGGACAGGGAGGCAACTCACCCCTCCACTTT.

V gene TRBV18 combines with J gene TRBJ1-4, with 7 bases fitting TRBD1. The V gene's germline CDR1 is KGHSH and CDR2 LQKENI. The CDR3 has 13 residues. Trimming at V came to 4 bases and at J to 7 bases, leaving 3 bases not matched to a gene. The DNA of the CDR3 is TGTGCCAGCTCACAGGGGGCCGGTGAAAAACTGTTTTTT. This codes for CASSQGAGEKLFF.

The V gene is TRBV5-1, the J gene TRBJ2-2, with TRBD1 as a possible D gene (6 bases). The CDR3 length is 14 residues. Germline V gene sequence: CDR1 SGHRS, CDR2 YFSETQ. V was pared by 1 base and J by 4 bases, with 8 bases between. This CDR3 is CASSLTGSTGELFF. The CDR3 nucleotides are TGCGCCAGCAGCTTGACAGGGAGCACCGGGGAGCTGTTTTTT. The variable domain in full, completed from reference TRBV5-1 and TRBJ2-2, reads KAGVTQTPRYLIKTRGQQVTLSCSPISGHRSVSWYQQTPGQGLQFLFEYFSETQRNKGNFPGRFSGRQFSNSRSEMNVSTLELGDSALYLCASSLTGSTGELFFGEGSRLTVL.

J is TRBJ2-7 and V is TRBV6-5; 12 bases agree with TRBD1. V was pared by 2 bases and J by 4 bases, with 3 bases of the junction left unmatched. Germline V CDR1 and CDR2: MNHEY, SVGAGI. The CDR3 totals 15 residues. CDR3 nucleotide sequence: TGTGCCAGCAGTTACGAGGGACAGGGGGCTTACGAGCAGTACTTC. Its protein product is CASSYEGQGAYEQYF.

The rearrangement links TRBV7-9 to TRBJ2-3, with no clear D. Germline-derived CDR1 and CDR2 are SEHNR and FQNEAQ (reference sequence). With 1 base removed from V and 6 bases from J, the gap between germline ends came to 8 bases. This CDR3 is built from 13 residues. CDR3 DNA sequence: TGTGCCAGCAGCTTAGTTAGACTCGATACGCAGTATTTT. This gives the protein CASSLVRLDTQYF.

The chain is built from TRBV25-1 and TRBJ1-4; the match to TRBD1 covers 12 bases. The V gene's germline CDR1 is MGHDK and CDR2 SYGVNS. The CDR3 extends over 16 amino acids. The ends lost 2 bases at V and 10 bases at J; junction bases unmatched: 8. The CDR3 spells CASSESTGTGGGKLFF. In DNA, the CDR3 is TGTGCCAGCAGTGAAAGTACCGGGACAGGGGGCGGAAAACTGTTTTTT.